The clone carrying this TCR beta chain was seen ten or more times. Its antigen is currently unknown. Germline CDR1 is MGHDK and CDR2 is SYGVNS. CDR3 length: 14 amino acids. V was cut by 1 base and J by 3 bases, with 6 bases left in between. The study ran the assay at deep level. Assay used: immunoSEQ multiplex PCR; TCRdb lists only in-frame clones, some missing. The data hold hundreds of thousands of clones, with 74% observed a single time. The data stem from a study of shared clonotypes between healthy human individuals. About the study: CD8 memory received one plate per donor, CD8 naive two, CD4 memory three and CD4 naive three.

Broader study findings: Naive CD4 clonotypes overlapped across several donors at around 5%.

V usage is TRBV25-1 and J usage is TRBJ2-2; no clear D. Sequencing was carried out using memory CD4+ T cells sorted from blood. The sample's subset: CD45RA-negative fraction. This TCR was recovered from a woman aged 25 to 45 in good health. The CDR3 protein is CASSESGHTGELFF. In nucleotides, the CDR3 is TGTGCCAGCAGTGAATCTGGCCACACCGGGGAGCTGTTTTTT.